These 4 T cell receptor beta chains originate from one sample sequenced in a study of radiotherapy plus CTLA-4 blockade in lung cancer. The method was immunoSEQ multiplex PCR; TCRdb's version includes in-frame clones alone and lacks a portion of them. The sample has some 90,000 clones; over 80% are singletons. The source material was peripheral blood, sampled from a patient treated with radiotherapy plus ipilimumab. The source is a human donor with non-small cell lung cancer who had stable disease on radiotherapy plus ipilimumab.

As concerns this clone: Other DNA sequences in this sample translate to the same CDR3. The CDR3 nucleotides are TGCGCCAGCAGCTCCCTGGGGCGGGGGGGTGGCTACACCTTC. This sequence encodes CASSSLGRGGGYTF. The chain carries TRBV5-1 and TRBJ1-2; TRBD1 might be the D (5 bases). Germline assignment: CDR1 SGHRS and CDR2 YFSETQ. The CDR3 contains 14 residues. V was pared by 3 bases and J by 7 bases, with 16 bases between.

As DNA, the CDR3 is TGTGCCAGCAATTACCAGGGGATTGGCGGCTACACCTTC. Translation gives CASNYQGIGGYTF. The chain employs TRBV28 and TRBJ1-2; D perhaps matches TRBD1 (6 bases). The V end was cut by 7 bases, the J end by 8 bases, with 17 bases between. Germline-derived CDR1 and CDR2 are MDHEN and SYDVKM. The CDR3 contains 13 residues.

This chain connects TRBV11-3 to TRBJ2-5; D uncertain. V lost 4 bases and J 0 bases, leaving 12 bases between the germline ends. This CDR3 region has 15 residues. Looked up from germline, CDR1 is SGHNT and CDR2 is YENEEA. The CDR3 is CASSSLLKYQETQYF. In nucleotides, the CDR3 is TGTGCCAGCAGCTCCCTCCTGAAGTACCAAGAGACCCAGTACTTC.

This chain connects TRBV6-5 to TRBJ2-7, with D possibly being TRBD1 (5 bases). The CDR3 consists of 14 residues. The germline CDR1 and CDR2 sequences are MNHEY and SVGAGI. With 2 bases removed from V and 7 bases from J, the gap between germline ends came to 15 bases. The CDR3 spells CASSYIWGAREQYF. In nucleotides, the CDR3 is TGTGCCAGCAGTTACATCTGGGGCGCGCGGGAGCAGTACTTC.